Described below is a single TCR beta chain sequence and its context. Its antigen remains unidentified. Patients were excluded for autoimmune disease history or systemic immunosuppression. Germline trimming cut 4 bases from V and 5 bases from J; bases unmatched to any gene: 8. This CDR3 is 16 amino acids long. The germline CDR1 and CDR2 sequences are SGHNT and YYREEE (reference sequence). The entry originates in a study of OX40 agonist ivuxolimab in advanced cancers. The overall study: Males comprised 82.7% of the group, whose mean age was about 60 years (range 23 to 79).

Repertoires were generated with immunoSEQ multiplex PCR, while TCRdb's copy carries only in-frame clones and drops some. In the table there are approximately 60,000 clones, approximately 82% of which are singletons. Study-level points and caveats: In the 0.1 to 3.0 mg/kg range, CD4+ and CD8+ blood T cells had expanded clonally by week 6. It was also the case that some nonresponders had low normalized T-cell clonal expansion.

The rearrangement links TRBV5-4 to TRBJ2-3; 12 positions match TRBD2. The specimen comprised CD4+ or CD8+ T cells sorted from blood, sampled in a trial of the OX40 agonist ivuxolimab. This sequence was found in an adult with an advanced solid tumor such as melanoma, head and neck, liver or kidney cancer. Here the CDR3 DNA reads TGTGCCAGCAGCCTGAGGGCTAGCGGGAGGGGAGATACGCAGTATTTT. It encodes CASSLRASGRGDTQYF.